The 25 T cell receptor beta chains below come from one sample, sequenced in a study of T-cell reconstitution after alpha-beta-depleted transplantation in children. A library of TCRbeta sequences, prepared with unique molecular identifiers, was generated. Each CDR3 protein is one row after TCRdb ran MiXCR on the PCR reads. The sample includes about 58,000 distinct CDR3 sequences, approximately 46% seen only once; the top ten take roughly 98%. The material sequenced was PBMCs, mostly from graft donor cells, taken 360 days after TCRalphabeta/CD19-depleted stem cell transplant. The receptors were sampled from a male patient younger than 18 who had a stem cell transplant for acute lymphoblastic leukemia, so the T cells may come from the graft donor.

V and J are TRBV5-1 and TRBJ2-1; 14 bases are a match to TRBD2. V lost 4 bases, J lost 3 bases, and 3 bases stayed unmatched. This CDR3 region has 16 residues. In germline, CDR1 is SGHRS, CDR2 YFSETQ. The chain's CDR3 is CASSRTSGGFYNEQFF. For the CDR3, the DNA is TGCGCCAGCAGCCGGACTAGCGGGGGGTTCTACAATGAGCAGTTCTTC.

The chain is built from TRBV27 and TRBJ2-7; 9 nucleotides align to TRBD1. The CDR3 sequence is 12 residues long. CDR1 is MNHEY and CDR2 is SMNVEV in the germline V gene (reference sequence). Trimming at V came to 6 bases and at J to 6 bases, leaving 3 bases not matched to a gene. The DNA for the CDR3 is TGTGCCAGCAGCTCGACAGGGGGCGAGCAGTACTTC. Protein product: CASSSTGGEQYF.

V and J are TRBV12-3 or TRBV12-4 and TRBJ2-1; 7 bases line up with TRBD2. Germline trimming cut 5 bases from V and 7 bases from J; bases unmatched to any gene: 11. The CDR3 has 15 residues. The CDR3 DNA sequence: TGTGCCAGCAGTCAAGGAGGACTAGTCGGGAATGAGCAGTTCTTC. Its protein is CASSQGGLVGNEQFF.

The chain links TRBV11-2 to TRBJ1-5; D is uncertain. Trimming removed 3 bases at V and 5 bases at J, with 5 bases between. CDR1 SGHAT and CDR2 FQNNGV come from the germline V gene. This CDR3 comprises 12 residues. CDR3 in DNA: TGTGCCAGCAGCTTCGGGGATCAGCCCCAGCATTTT. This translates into CASSFGDQPQHF.

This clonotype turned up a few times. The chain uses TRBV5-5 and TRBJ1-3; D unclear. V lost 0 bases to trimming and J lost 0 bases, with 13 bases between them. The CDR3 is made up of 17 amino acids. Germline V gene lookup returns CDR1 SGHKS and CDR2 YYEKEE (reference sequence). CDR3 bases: TGTGCCAGCAGCTTGGAAGCGGGCAGGAACTCTGGAAACACCATATATTTT. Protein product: CASSLEAGRNSGNTIYF.

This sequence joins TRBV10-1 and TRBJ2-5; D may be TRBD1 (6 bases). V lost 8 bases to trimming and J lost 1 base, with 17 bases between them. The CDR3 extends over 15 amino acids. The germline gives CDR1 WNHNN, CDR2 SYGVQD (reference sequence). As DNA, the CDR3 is TGCGCCAGCCATAGAGTCGACAGGCCCCAAGAGACCCAGTACTTC. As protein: CASHRVDRPQETQYF.

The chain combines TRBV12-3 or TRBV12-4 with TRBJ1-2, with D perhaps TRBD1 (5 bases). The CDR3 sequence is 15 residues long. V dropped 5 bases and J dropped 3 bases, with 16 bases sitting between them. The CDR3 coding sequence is TGTGCCAGCAGTGAAAGAGGGGCCTCACACTATGGCTACACCTTC. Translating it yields CASSERGASHYGYTF.

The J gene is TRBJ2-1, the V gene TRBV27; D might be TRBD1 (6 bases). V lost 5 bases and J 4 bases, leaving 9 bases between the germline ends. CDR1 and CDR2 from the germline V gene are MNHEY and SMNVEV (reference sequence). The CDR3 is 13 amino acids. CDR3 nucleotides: TGTGCCAGCAGTAGGGGACAATACAATGAGCAGTTCTTC. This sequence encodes CASSRGQYNEQFF.

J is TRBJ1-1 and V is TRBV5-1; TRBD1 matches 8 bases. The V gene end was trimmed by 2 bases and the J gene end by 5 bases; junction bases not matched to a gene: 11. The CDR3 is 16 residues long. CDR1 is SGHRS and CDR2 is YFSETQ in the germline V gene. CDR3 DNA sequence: TGCGCCAGCAGCTTTACCCTCCTAACAGGGGGGACTGAAGCTTTCTTT. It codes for CASSFTLLTGGTEAFF.

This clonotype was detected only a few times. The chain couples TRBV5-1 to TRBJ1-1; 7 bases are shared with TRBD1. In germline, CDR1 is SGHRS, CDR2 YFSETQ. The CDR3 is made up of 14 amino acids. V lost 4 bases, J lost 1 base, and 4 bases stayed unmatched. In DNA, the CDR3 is TGCGCCAGCAGCACGGGACAGCCGAACACTGAAGCTTTCTTT. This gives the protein CASSTGQPNTEAFF. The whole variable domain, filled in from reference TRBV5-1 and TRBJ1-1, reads KAGVTQTPRYLIKTRGQQVTLSCSPISGHRSVSWYQQTPGQGLQFLFEYFSETQRNKGNFPGRFSGRQFSNSRSEMNVSTLELGDSALYLCASSTGQPNTEAFFGQGTRLTVV.

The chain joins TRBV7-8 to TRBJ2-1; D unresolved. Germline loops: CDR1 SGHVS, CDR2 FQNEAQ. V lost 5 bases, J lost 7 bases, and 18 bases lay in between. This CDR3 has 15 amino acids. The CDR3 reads CASSPRTAIGNEQFF. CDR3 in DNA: TGTGCCAGCAGCCCGAGGACGGCGATTGGGAATGAGCAGTTCTTC. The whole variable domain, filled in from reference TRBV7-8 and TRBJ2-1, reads GAGVSQSPRYKVAKRGQDVALRCDPISGHVSLFWYQQALGQGPEFLTYFQNEAQLDKSGLPSDRFFAERPEGSVSTLKIQRTQQEDSAVYLCASSPRTAIGNEQFFGPGTRLTVL.

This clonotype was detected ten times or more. CDR3 protein: CSARSGSDTQYF. In DNA, the CDR3 is TGCAGTGCTCGATCAGGGTCAGATACGCAGTATTTT. The chain uses TRBV20-1 and TRBJ2-3, with a tentative D call TRBD1 (5 bases). Germline CDR1 is DFQATT and CDR2 is SNEGSKA (reference sequence). V was trimmed by 5 bases and J by 4 bases, leaving 10 bases between them. This CDR3 is built from 12 residues.

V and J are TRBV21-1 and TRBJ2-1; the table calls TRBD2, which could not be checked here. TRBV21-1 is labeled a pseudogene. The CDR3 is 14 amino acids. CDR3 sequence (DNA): TGTGCCAGCAGCAACCGGGAGGGGGGGAATGAGCAGTTCTTC. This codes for CASSNREGGNEQFF.

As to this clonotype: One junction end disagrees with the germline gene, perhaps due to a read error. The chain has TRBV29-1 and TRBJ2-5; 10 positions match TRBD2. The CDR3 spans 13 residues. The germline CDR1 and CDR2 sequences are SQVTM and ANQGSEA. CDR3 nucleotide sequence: TGCAGAGTTGGACTAGCGGTCCAAGAGACCCAGTACTTC. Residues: CRVGLAVQETQYF.

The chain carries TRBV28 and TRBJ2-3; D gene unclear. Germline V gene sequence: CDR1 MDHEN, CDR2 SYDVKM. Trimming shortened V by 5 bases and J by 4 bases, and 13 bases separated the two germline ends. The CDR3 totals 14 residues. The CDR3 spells CASSAGSGADTQYF. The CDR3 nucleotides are TGTGCCAGCAGTGCCGGTTCCGGCGCAGATACGCAGTATTTT. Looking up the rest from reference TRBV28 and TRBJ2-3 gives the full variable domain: DVKVTQSSRYLVKRTGEKVFLECVQDMDHENMFWYRQDPGLGLRLIYFSYDVKMKEKGDIPEGYSVSREKKERFSLILESASTNQTSMYLCASSAGSGADTQYFGPGTRLTVL.

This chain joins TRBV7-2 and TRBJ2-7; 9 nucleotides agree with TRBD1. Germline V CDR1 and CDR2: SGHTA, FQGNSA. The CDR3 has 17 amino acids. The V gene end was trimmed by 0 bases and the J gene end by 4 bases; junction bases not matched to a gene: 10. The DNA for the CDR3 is TGTGCCAGCAGCTTAGCGCGAGGCGGGACAGGGTTGTACGAGCAGTACTTC. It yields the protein CASSLARGGTGLYEQYF.

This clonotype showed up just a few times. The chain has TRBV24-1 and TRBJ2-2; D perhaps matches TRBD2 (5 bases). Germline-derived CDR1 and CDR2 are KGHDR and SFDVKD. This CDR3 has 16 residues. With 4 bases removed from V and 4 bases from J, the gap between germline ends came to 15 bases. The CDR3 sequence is CATSDTRTWPTGELFF. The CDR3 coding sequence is TGTGCCACCAGTGACACCCGGACTTGGCCCACCGGGGAGCTGTTTTTT.

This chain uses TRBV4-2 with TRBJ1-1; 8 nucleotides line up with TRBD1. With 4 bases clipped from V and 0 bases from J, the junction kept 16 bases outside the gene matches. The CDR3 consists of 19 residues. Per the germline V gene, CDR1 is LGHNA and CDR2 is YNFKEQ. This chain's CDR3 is CASSPDQVGRGQVNTEAFF. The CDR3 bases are TGTGCCAGCAGCCCAGACCAGGTTGGCAGGGGGCAGGTGAACACTGAAGCTTTCTTT.

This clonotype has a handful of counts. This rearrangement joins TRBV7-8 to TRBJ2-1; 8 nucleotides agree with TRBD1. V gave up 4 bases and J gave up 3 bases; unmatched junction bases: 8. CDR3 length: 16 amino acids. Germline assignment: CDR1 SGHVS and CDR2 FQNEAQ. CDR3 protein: CASSSDRGGVYNEQFF. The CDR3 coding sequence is TGTGCCAGCAGCTCCGACAGGGGCGGGGTCTACAATGAGCAGTTCTTC.

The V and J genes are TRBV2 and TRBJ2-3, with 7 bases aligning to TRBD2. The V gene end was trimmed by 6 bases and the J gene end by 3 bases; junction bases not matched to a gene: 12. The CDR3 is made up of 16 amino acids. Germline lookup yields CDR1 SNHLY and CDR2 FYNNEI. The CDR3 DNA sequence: TGTGCCAGCAGGGATGTGTCTTGGACTAGGACAGATACGCAGTATTTT. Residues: CASRDVSWTRTDTQYF.

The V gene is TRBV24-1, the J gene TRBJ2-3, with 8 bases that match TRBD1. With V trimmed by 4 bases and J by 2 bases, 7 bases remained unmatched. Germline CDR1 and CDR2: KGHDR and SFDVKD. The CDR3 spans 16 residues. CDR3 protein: CATSDPAGQDTDTQYF. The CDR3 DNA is TGTGCCACCAGTGACCCCGCGGGACAGGACACAGATACGCAGTATTTT.

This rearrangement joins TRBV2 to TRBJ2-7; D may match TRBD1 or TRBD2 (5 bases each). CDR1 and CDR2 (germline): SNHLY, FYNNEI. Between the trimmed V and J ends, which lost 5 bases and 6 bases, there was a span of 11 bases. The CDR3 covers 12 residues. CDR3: CASSPSGLEQYF. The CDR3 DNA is TGTGCCAGCAGTCCCTCGGGGCTCGAGCAGTACTTC.

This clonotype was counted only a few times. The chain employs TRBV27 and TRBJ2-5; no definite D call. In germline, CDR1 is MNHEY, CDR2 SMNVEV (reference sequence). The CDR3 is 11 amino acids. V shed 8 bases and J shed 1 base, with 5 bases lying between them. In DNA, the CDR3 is TGTGCCAGCTCTACCCAAGAGACCCAGTACTTC. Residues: CASSTQETQYF.

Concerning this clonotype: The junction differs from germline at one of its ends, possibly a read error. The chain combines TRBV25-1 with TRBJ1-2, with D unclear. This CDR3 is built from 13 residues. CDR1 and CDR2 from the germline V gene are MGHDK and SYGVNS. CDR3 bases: TGTGCCAGCAGGTCCCTCAGAGACTATGGTTACACCTTC. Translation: CASRSLRDYGYTF.

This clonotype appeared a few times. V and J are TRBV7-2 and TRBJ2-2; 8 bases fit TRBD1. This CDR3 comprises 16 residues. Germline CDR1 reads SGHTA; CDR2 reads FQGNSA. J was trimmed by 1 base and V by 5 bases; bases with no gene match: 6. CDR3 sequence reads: CASSPVGTGNTGELFF. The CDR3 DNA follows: TGTGCCAGCAGCCCCGTTGGGACAGGGAACACCGGGGAGCTGTTTTTT.